This TCR beta chain was obtained from a study of T-cell memory formation after mild COVID-19. A few counts support this clonotype. Its antigen is not known. Barcoded TCR alpha and TCR beta cDNA libraries with UMIs came from 5'RACE using constant-segment primers. TCRdb analysed the 5' RACE reads with MiXCR anew, one entry per CDR3 protein. Of under 250,000 distinct CDR3 sequences in the sample, 8% to 9.5% are singletons; the top ten hold approximately 20%. V shed 4 bases and J shed 0 bases, with 13 bases lying between them. From germline, CDR1 is LNHDA and CDR2 SQIVND (reference sequence). This CDR3 region has 15 residues. Study-wide points: Day 15 to 85 contractors were CD4/CD8 balanced; later expanders leaned CD4+.

The chain couples TRBV19 to TRBJ2-7; TRBD2 might be the D (6 bases). The TCR originated in a man younger than 30 who had mild COVID-19 (a few samples of this study predate the infection). Cell type and time point are not known. Sequenced sample: PBMCs or a T cell subset sorted from them (not recorded which). In nucleotides, the CDR3 is TGTGCCAGTAGTAGGGATGGCGGGGCCTCCTACGAGCAGTACTTC. Translated, it gives CASSRDGGASYEQYF.